The rows below give T cell receptor beta chains drawn from one sample of a study of T-cell memory formation after mild COVID-19. MiXCR was run by TCRdb on the 5' RACE reads, yielding one entry per CDR3 protein. The sample contains roughly 110,000 distinct CDR3 sequences, approximately 22% of which appear only once. Sequenced material: PBMCs or a T cell subset sorted from them (not recorded which). Receptors originate from a man between 18 and 35 years old who had mild COVID-19 (a few samples of this study predate the infection). Cell type and time point are not known. Both conserved end residues are part of each CDR3. Each record gives: clone size, V gene, D gene, J gene, CDR3 protein, CDR3 DNA. A D gene is named only where the DNA matches it firmly. The size entry is marked missing in some rows and otherwise reads once, few, many or a size class.

.	TRBV7-9	TRBD2	TRBJ2-3	CASRFRGGLHPTDTQYF	TGTGCCAGCAGATTTCGGGGGGGCCTTCACCCCACAGATACGCAGTATTTT
few	TRBV4-3	.	TRBJ1-5	CASSQRDHTSNQPQHF	TGCGCCAGCAGCCAAAGGGACCACACCAGCAATCAGCCCCAGCATTTT
.	TRBV6-4	.	TRBJ1-5	CASSDRGNANQPQHF	TGTGCCAGCAGTGACCGGGGAAACGCTAATCAGCCCCAGCATTTT
few	TRBV6-2/TRBV6-3	TRBD2	TRBJ2-1	CASSFRTSGYNEQFF	TGTGCCAGCAGCTTCCGGACTAGCGGCTACAATGAGCAGTTCTTC
.	TRBV6-6	.	TRBJ1-1	CASSRDGNTEAFF	TGTGCCAGCAGTCGGGACGGGAACACTGAAGCTTTCTTT
few	TRBV19	.	TRBJ2-3	CASSIIYPSRGHHTDTQYF	TGTGCCAGTAGTATCATATATCCCTCCCGGGGACACCACACAGATACGCAGTATTTT
.	TRBV7-2	.	TRBJ2-5	CASSLVRVLAEQETQYF	TGTGCCAGCAGCTTAGTCCGAGTCCTGGCGGAGCAAGAGACCCAGTACTTC
few	TRBV28	.	TRBJ2-3	CASSLTGRGFTDTQYF	TGTGCCAGCAGTTTAACAGGGAGAGGGTTCACAGATACGCAGTATTTT
.	TRBV4-3	.	TRBJ2-5	CASSQERGTQETQYF	TGCGCCAGCAGCCAAGAACGGGGGACCCAAGAGACCCAGTACTTC
few	TRBV5-6	.	TRBJ2-3	CASSTQGRADTQYF	TGTGCCAGCAGCACACAGGGTCGGGCAGATACGCAGTATTTT